This entry is about one T cell receptor (beta chain). Its antigen is unknown. The data derive from a study of Ad26.COV2.S vaccination and SARS-CoV-2 variants. The overall study: The study gave Ad26.COV2.S intramuscularly, once or twice 56 days apart.

Study-wide points: Participants given vaccine showed non-spike TCR breadth similar to that of placebo recipients. Individuals receiving vaccine had higher spike-specific TCR breadth than placebo recipients did.

Sequencing used immunoSEQ multiplex PCR; TCRdb keeps in-frame clones, though not all of them. The sample yields 290,000 or so clones, 70% to 90% seen once. Described treatment: roughly 19 received Ad26.COV2.S at low or high dose, single or two shots; 5 received placebo; per-sample allocation not given. The investigators took samples on day 63 after the first vaccine or placebo injection. The V segment lost 4 bases and the J segment 6 bases; nucleotides outside the gene matches: 5. CDR3 length: 15 amino acids. Germline-derived CDR1 and CDR2 are MNHEY and SVGAGI. The starting material was peripheral blood, obtained in a trial of Ad26.COV2.S vaccine versus placebo. The chain joins TRBV6-5 to TRBJ2-2; TRBD2 agrees at 10 bases. This TCR was sampled from a person between 18 and 65 years old who received the Ad26.COV2.S COVID-19 vaccine or a placebo. Here the CDR3 DNA reads TGTGCCAGCAGTTTAACTAGCGGGAAAGCCGGGGAGCTGTTTTTT. Its protein product is CASSLTSGKAGELFF.